Reported below is one T cell receptor (beta chain). These data are taken from a study of T cell changes during pregnancy in multiple sclerosis. The germline CDR1 and CDR2 sequences are LNHDA and SQIVND (reference sequence). The J segment lost 3 bases and the V segment lost 5 bases, leaving 6 bases of the junction unmatched. This CDR3 region has 14 residues. The repertoire was sequenced with immunoSEQ multiplex PCR; TCRdb's copy has only in-frame clones and lacks some. The table includes 65,000 to 95,000 clones, over 85% detected once. The material was peripheral blood, obtained in the second trimester of pregnancy. The TCR comes from a female donor in good health, enrolled as a control in a pregnancy study. V gene TRBV19 combines with J gene TRBJ2-7, with 8 bases fitting TRBD1. The DNA for the CDR3 is TGTGCCAGTAGTTCTTTGGGGACAGGCTACGAGCAGTACTTC. Protein: CASSSLGTGYEQYF.